Below, 15 T cell receptor beta chains from the same sample are listed, as sequenced in a study of cytomegalovirus exposure and HLA in healthy donors. In the PCR, 60 Vbeta and 13 Jbeta primers were used. TCRdb's table, derived via immunoSEQ multiplex PCR, lists solely in-frame clones and lacks some. The data hold about 150,000 clones, with around 79% observed a single time. Sequencing used PBMCs. These receptor sequences come from a man younger than 30 in good health and CMV-seronegative.

This clone was counted between two and nine times. The gene calls are TRBV6-6 and TRBJ2-1, with 9 nucleotides matching TRBD1. CDR1 and CDR2 (germline): MNHNY, SVGAGI (reference sequence). V gave up 4 bases and J gave up 5 bases; unmatched junction bases: 3. CDR3 length: 14 residues. The CDR3 protein is CASSSRDRDNEQFF. As DNA, the CDR3 is TGTGCCAGCAGTTCCCGGGACAGGGACAATGAGCAGTTCTTC.

The V gene is TRBV11-2, the J gene TRBJ2-3; D not resolved. CDR1 and CDR2 from the germline V gene are SGHAT and FQNNGV. This CDR3 contains 16 residues. V shed 3 bases and J shed 1 base, with 14 bases lying between them. The CDR3 sequence: CASSLMLEEGTDTQYF. In nucleotides, the CDR3 is TGTGCCAGCAGCTTGATGCTAGAGGAAGGCACAGATACGCAGTATTTT.

The chain combines TRBV4-3 with TRBJ2-7, with a possible D match to TRBD2 (6 bases). Germline V gene sequence: CDR1 LGHNA, CDR2 YSLEER. V shed 3 bases and J shed 6 bases, with 18 bases lying between them. The CDR3 spans 15 residues. The CDR3 coding sequence is TGCGCCAGCAGCCAGACCACCGGGAGAGTCAGCGAGCAGTACTTC. Amino acids: CASSQTTGRVSEQYF.

J is TRBJ2-1 and V is TRBV11-2; 10 bases match TRBD2. The CDR3 runs to 16 residues. The V segment lost 5 bases and the J segment 6 bases; nucleotides outside the gene matches: 10. The V gene's germline CDR1 is SGHAT and CDR2 FQNNGV. CDR3 region: CASSARGTSVFNEQFF. The CDR3 bases are TGTGCCAGCAGCGCCCGAGGGACTAGCGTTTTCAATGAGCAGTTCTTC.

As concerns this clone: The junction differs from germline at one of its ends, possibly a read error. The rearrangement links TRBV11-2 to TRBJ2-2; 10 positions agree with TRBD2. Germline V gene lookup returns CDR1 SGHAT and CDR2 FQNNGV. The CDR3 runs to 15 residues. The CDR3 DNA sequence: TGTGCCGGCAGCCCAAGCGGGGGGGACACCGGGGAGCTGTTTTTT. Translated, it gives CAGSPSGGDTGELFF.

This sequence joins TRBV28 and TRBJ2-7, with D possibly being TRBD2 (6 bases). CDR3 size: 14 residues. Germline V gene lookup returns CDR1 MDHEN and CDR2 SYDVKM. V was clipped by 5 bases and J by 4 bases, with 15 bases between them. DNA of the CDR3: TGTGCCAGCAGTCCCCGGAGGGGCTTATACGAGCAGTACTTC. As protein: CASSPRRGLYEQYF.

The CDR3 here is CASSRGGGENIQYF. The DNA for the CDR3 is TGTGCCAGCAGCAGGGGCGGGGGGGAAAACATTCAGTACTTC. V gene TRBV7-2 combines with J gene TRBJ2-4, with 9 bases identical to TRBD2. V was clipped by 5 bases and J by 5 bases; unmatched bases: 4. The CDR3 sequence is 14 residues long. CDR1 SGHTA and CDR2 FQGNSA come from the germline V gene. The full variable domain, rest sourced from reference TRBV7-2 and TRBJ2-4, is GAGVSQSPSNKVTEKGKDVELRCDPISGHTALYWYRQSLGQGLEFLIYFQGNSAPDKSGLPSDRFSAERTGGSVSTLTIQRTQQEDSAVYLCASSRGGGENIQYFGAGTRLSVL.

The chain uses TRBV4-3 and TRBJ2-5; weak D call: TRBD1 (5 bases). CDR3 length: 15 amino acids. The V end was cut by 1 base, the J end by 5 bases, with 14 bases between. Germline lookup yields CDR1 LGHNA and CDR2 YSLEER. As DNA, the CDR3 is TGCGCCAGCAGCCAAGGATCCTCAGGGCGGGAGACCCAGTACTTC. Protein: CASSQGSSGRETQYF.

The gene calls are TRBV7-2 and TRBJ1-5; 7 bases line up with TRBD1. Germline V gene sequence: CDR1 SGHTA, CDR2 FQGNSA. The CDR3 sequence is 15 residues long. Trimming took 1 base from V and 3 from J; bases not matched to a gene: 3. The CDR3 reads CASSLEGASNQPQHF. Here the CDR3 DNA reads TGTGCCAGCAGCTTAGAGGGGGCCTCCAATCAGCCCCAGCATTTT.

This clone has a handful of counts. The junction shows a germline mismatch at one end, possibly a read error. The CDR3 sequence is CSSSSSTGGGYEQYF. The CDR3 DNA is TGTTCCAGCAGCTCCTCTACAGGGGGCGGATACGAGCAGTACTTC. J is TRBJ2-7 and V is TRBV7-9; the match to TRBD1 covers 9 bases. This CDR3 region has 15 residues. Germline CDR1 is SEHNR and CDR2 is FQNEAQ (reference sequence).

This clone was counted a few times. This sequence joins TRBV5-4 and TRBJ2-3, with 13 bases identical to TRBD2. CDR3 length: 17 residues. Germline-derived CDR1 and CDR2 are SGHNT and YYREEE (reference sequence). The ends lost 2 bases at V and 1 base at J; junction bases unmatched: 4. The CDR3, as DNA: TGTGCCAGCAGCTTAGGGGGACTAGCGGGGCGCACAGATACGCAGTATTTT. This encodes CASSLGGLAGRTDTQYF.

V usage is TRBV4-1 and J usage is TRBJ2-1, with D possibly being TRBD1 (6 bases). V dropped 3 bases and J dropped 2 bases, with 11 bases sitting between them. This CDR3 comprises 15 residues. Per the germline V gene, CDR1 is MGHRA and CDR2 is YSYEKL. The CDR3 nucleotides are TGCGCCAGCAGCCAGGGACCAGGGGCCTACAATGAGCAGTTCTTC. Translating it yields CASSQGPGAYNEQFF.

The V and J genes are TRBV27 and TRBJ2-2, with TRBD2 identical over 12 bases. CDR1 is MNHEY and CDR2 is SMNVEV in the germline V gene (reference sequence). This CDR3 comprises 17 residues. Trimming took 4 bases from V and 2 from J; bases not matched to a gene: 5. The CDR3 DNA sequence: TGTGCCAGCAGTTCGGGACTAGCGGGCGCTAACACCGGGGAGCTGTTTTTT. This gives the protein CASSSGLAGANTGELFF.

The rearrangement links TRBV18 to TRBJ1-3, with 8 bases matching TRBD1. The ends lost 1 base at V and 6 bases at J; junction bases unmatched: 5. CDR3 length: 15 residues. CDR1 and CDR2 from the germline V gene are KGHSH and LQKENI. For the CDR3, the DNA is TGTGCCAGCTCACCACGGACAGGGATTGAAAACACCATATATTTT. Its translation is CASSPRTGIENTIYF.

The chain employs TRBV9 and TRBJ1-2; 11 bases agree with TRBD1. The CDR3 length is 14 residues. J gave up 7 bases and V 0 bases, and 2 bases lay outside the gene matches. Germline CDR1 SGDLS, CDR2 YYNGEE. The CDR3 nucleotides are TGTGCCAGCAGCGTAGAGGACAGGGGGCCTGGCTACACCTTC. This gives the protein CASSVEDRGPGYTF.